These T cell receptor beta chains were read from a single sample in a study of early T cells in non-severe SARS-CoV-2 infection. Using its own MiXCR run on the 5' RACE reads, TCRdb lists one record per CDR3 protein. This table has 21,000 or so distinct CDR3 sequences, about 5.1% appearing once. Sequencing was carried out using whole blood. All receptors derive from an adult who was a healthcare worker with PCR-confirmed SARS-CoV-2 infection or an uninfected control (not recorded which). Each CDR3 is given with its conserved first and last residue. Fields, in order: clone size, J gene, V gene, D gene, CDR3 protein, CDR3 DNA. A D gene is named only where the DNA matches it firmly. Not every row has a clone size; where given, it reads once, few, many or a size class.

size: few; J: TRBJ1-2; V: TRBV3-1; D: -; CDR3: CASSPRDNYGYTF; DNA: TGTGCCAGCAGCCCTCGAGATAACTATGGCTACACCTTC
size: few; J: TRBJ1-1; V: TRBV7-2; D: -; CDR3: CASSLGVTEAFF; DNA: TGTGCCAGCAGCTTGGGGGTTACTGAAGCTTTCTTT
size: many; J: TRBJ2-5; V: TRBV6-1; D: -; CDR3: CASSERGRHKSRGETQYF; DNA: TGTGCCAGCAGTGAAAGGGGCAGGCACAAATCTAGGGGAGAGACCCAGTACTTC
size: -; J: TRBJ1-1; V: TRBV12-3/TRBV12-4; D: TRBD1; CDR3: CASTQNGQGTEAFF; DNA: TGTGCCAGCACCCAAAACGGACAGGGCACTGAAGCTTTCTTT
size: many; J: TRBJ1-4; V: TRBV28; D: TRBD1; CDR3: CASSATGTDEKLFF; DNA: TGTGCCAGCAGTGCGACCGGGACAGATGAAAAACTGTTTTTT
size: many; J: TRBJ2-3; V: TRBV10-3; D: TRBD1; CDR3: CAIRGGQGQYSNTDTQYF; DNA: TGTGCCATCAGGGGGGGACAGGGCCAATACTCGAACACAGATACGCAGTATTTT
size: many; J: TRBJ1-2; V: TRBV11-3; D: -; CDR3: CASSRDGDNYGYTF; DNA: TGTGCCAGCAGCAGGGACGGTGATAACTATGGCTACACCTTC
size: -; J: TRBJ2-7; V: TRBV7-6; D: -; CDR3: CASSLEVGQNEQYF; DNA: TGTGCCAGCAGCTTAGAAGTGGGCCAGAACGAGCAGTACTTC
size: -; J: TRBJ2-3; V: TRBV25-1; D: TRBD2; CDR3: CASSVAGGGADTQYF; DNA: TGTGCCAGCAGCGTAGCGGGAGGGGGGGCAGATACGCAGTATTTT
size: few; J: TRBJ1-1; V: TRBV7-7; D: -; CDR3: CASSLGEGTEAFF; DNA: TGTGCTAGCAGCTTAGGGGAAGGCACTGAAGCTTTCTTT
size: few; J: TRBJ1-2; V: TRBV29-1; D: TRBD1; CDR3: CSVVTGTGGRYGYTF; DNA: TGCAGCGTAGTTACCGGGACAGGGGGGAGATATGGCTACACCTTC
size: many; J: TRBJ2-2; V: TRBV5-6; D: TRBD2; CDR3: CASSLQTSGIVGELFF; DNA: TGTGCCAGCAGCTTGCAGACTAGCGGGATAGTCGGGGAGCTGTTTTTT
size: many; J: TRBJ2-6; V: TRBV20-1; D: -; CDR3: CSAERETGANVLTF; DNA: TGCAGTGCAGAAAGGGAGACTGGGGCCAACGTCCTGACTTTC
size: many; J: TRBJ2-1; V: TRBV29-1; D: TRBD1; CDR3: CSVGPGQGADNEQFF; DNA: TGCAGCGTTGGCCCCGGACAGGGGGCGGACAATGAGCAGTTCTTC
size: many; J: TRBJ2-1; V: TRBV28; D: TRBD2; CDR3: CASTPLGGVSYNEQFF; DNA: TGTGCCAGCACCCCCTTGGGGGGGGTCTCCTACAATGAGCAGTTCTTC
size: many; J: TRBJ2-1; V: TRBV7-9; D: TRBD2; CDR3: CASSRGLAGESEQFF; DNA: TGTGCCAGCAGCCGTGGACTAGCGGGAGAATCGGAGCAGTTCTTC
size: -; J: TRBJ2-7; V: TRBV20-1; D: -; CDR3: CSASALVSSYEQYF; DNA: TGCAGTGCTAGTGCACTAGTGAGCTCCTACGAGCAGTACTTC
size: many; J: TRBJ2-2; V: TRBV19; D: TRBD1; CDR3: CASSFITGVNTGELFF; DNA: TGTGCCAGTAGTTTTATAACAGGGGTGAACACCGGGGAGCTGTTTTTT
size: many; J: TRBJ2-2; V: TRBV5-1; D: -; CDR3: CASSLGQTNTGELFF; DNA: TGCGCCAGCAGCTTGGGACAGACGAACACCGGGGAGCTGTTTTTT
size: many; J: TRBJ2-7; V: TRBV15; D: -; CDR3: CATSRASVSYEQYF; DNA: TGTGCCACCAGCAGAGCCTCAGTCTCCTACGAGCAGTACTTC
size: few; J: TRBJ2-3; V: TRBV7-2; D: -; CDR3: CASSLPDTQYF; DNA: TGTGCCAGCAGCTTACCCGATACGCAGTATTTT
size: many; J: TRBJ2-1; V: TRBV20-1; D: -; CDR3: CSARDGERDRGFF; DNA: TGCAGTGCTAGAGATGGGGAGCGAGACAGAGGGTTCTTC
size: many; J: TRBJ2-1; V: TRBV19; D: -; CDR3: CASSIGLLLYEQFF; DNA: TGTGCCAGTAGTATAGGTCTTCTCCTGTATGAGCAGTTCTTC
size: many; J: TRBJ2-6; V: TRBV19; D: -; CDR3: CASSSFLRGELSGANVLTF; DNA: TGTGCCAGTAGTAGTTTTCTGAGGGGGGAACTCTCTGGGGCCAACGTCCTGACTTTC
size: few; J: TRBJ2-1; V: TRBV14; D: TRBD2; CDR3: CASSQMAGGGEQFF; DNA: TGTGCCAGCAGCCAAATGGCCGGCGGGGGTGAGCAGTTCTTC
size: many; J: TRBJ2-3; V: TRBV20-1; D: TRBD2; CDR3: CSAKLAGRGDTQYF; DNA: TGCAGTGCTAAACTAGCGGGACGTGGAGATACGCAGTATTTT
size: many; J: TRBJ2-5; V: TRBV28; D: -; CDR3: CASRRSRWGLNQETQYF; DNA: TGTGCCAGCAGGCGAAGTCGTTGGGGTCTGAATCAAGAGACCCAGTACTTC
size: many; J: TRBJ2-3; V: TRBV7-2; D: TRBD1; CDR3: CASSFLLGRDRVYGTQYF; DNA: TGTGCCAGCAGCTTCCTATTGGGGCGGGACAGGGTGTACGGTACGCAGTATTTT
size: -; J: TRBJ2-2; V: TRBV5-1; D: -; CDR3: CASNPSGTGELFF; DNA: TGCGCCAGCAACCCATCAGGGACCGGGGAGCTGTTTTTT
size: -; J: TRBJ1-5; V: TRBV6-2/TRBV6-3; D: -; CDR3: CASSWTGSNQPQHF; DNA: TGTGCCAGCAGTTGGACCGGTAGCAATCAGCCCCAGCATTTT
size: many; J: TRBJ2-2; V: TRBV12-3/TRBV12-4; D: -; CDR3: CASTTQGWELFF; DNA: TGTGCCAGCACTACACAGGGTTGGGAGCTGTTTTTT
size: many; J: TRBJ2-1; V: TRBV20-1; D: TRBD2; CDR3: CSGGLAGTYNEQFF; DNA: TGCAGTGGGGGACTAGCGGGAACCTACAATGAGCAGTTCTTC
size: many; J: TRBJ2-5; V: TRBV6-2/TRBV6-3; D: -; CDR3: CASSLGSRETQYF; DNA: TGTGCCAGCAGCCTCGGTAGCCGAGAGACCCAGTACTTC
size: -; J: TRBJ1-1; V: TRBV29-1; D: -; CDR3: CSVAATEQGSNTEAFF; DNA: TGCAGCGTTGCCGCTACAGAACAGGGATCGAACACTGAAGCTTTCTTT
size: many; J: TRBJ2-6; V: TRBV7-2; D: -; CDR3: CASSLVIPEGLSGANVLTF; DNA: TGTGCCAGCAGCTTAGTAATACCGGAGGGCCTCTCTGGGGCCAACGTCCTGACTTTC
size: many; J: TRBJ2-3; V: TRBV2; D: -; CDR3: CASSALGRTDTQYF; DNA: TGTGCCAGCAGTGCGCTAGGCCGCACAGATACGCAGTATTTT
size: -; J: TRBJ1-2; V: TRBV9; D: TRBD1; CDR3: CASSPETGGYSGYTF; DNA: TGTGCCAGCAGCCCCGAGACAGGGGGCTACTCTGGCTACACCTTC
size: many; J: TRBJ1-6; V: TRBV18; D: -; CDR3: CASSPDKNSPLHF; DNA: TGTGCCAGCTCACCTGATAAGAATTCACCCCTCCACTTT
size: many; J: TRBJ2-1; V: TRBV29-1; D: -; CDR3: CSVKHYNEQFF; DNA: TGCAGCGTTAAACATTACAATGAGCAGTTCTTC
size: many; J: TRBJ1-5; V: TRBV7-4; D: -; CDR3: CASSLARLEAWGNQPQHF; DNA: TGTGCCAGCAGCTTAGCGCGTCTGGAGGCATGGGGCAATCAGCCCCAGCATTTT
size: many; J: TRBJ1-6; V: TRBV11-2; D: -; CDR3: CASSGENSPLHF; DNA: TGTGCCAGCAGCGGGGAGAATTCACCCCTCCACTTT
size: -; J: TRBJ2-7; V: TRBV29-1; D: -; CDR3: CSVEIVGRGNEQYF; DNA: TGCAGCGTTGAGATTGTGGGACGAGGTAACGAGCAGTACTTC
size: many; J: TRBJ2-1; V: TRBV20-1; D: -; CDR3: CSANEASYNEQFF; DNA: TGCAGTGCTAACGAGGCCTCCTACAATGAGCAGTTCTTC
size: many; J: TRBJ2-1; V: TRBV25-1; D: -; CDR3: CASSERGSYNEQFF; DNA: TGTGCCAGCAGTGAAAGAGGCAGTTACAATGAGCAGTTCTTC
size: many; J: TRBJ2-6; V: TRBV14; D: TRBD2; CDR3: CASSQGLASGRDGANVLTF; DNA: TGTGCCAGCAGCCAAGGTTTAGCTAGCGGGAGAGATGGGGCCAACGTCCTGACTTTC
size: -; J: TRBJ2-3; V: TRBV7-9; D: -; CDR3: CASSLGASTDTQYF; DNA: TGTGCCAGCAGCTTAGGAGCTAGCACAGATACGCAGTATTTT